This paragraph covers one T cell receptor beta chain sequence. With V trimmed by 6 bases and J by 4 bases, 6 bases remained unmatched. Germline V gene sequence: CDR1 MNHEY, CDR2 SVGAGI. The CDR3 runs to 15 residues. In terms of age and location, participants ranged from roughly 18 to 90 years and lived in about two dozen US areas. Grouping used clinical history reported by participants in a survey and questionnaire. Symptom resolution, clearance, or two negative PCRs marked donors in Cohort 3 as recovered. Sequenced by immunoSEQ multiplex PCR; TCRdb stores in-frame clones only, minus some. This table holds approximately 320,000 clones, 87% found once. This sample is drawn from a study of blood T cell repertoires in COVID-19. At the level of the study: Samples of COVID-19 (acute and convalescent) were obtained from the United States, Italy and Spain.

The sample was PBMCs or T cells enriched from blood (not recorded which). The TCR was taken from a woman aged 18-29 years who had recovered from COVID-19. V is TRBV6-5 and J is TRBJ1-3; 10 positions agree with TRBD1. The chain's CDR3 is CASRTGTGAGNTIYF. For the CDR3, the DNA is TGTGCCAGCAGAACCGGGACAGGGGCCGGAAACACCATATATTTT.